This T cell receptor (beta chain) was retrieved from a study of OX40 agonist ivuxolimab in advanced cancers. Germline assignment: CDR1 MDHEN and CDR2 SYDVKM. The CDR3 loop spans 15 amino acids. V dropped 6 bases and J dropped 0 bases, with 11 bases sitting between them. Clones were sequenced by immunoSEQ multiplex PCR, and TCRdb holds only the in-frame ones, with some missing. Of some 140,000 clones listed, about nine tenths are singletons. The genes are TRBV28 and TRBJ1-4; the D is unclear. The source material was CD4+ or CD8+ T cells sorted from blood, sampled in a trial of the OX40 agonist ivuxolimab. This clonotype was sampled from an adult with an advanced solid tumor such as melanoma, head and neck, liver or kidney cancer. The CDR3 DNA sequence: TGTGCCAGCAGGAGGGATCCCTCAACTAATGAAAAACTGTTTTTT. This translates into CASRRDPSTNEKLFF.